What follows are 13 T cell receptor beta chains derived from one specimen sequenced in a study of blood T cell repertoires in COVID-19. Using immunoSEQ multiplex PCR, the repertoire was profiled, and TCRdb retains in-frame clones only, with some absent. In the table there are around 270,000 clones, 75% to 90% of which are singletons. The sequencing sample was made of peripheral blood. The receptors come from a man under 40 with active or convalescent COVID-19.

The chain links TRBV10-3 to TRBJ1-2, with D perhaps TRBD1 (6 bases). Germline CDR1 and CDR2: ENHRY and SYGVKD. V lost 7 bases, J lost 4 bases, and 10 bases lay in between. There are 12 residues in the CDR3. CDR3 in DNA: TGTGCCATCACGCAGGGGACCTATGGCTACACCTTC. It specifies CAITQGTYGYTF.

CDR3 in amino acids: CASSPSWGLGEQYF. As DNA, the CDR3 is TGTGCCAGCAGCCCTTCGTGGGGCCTGGGCGAGCAGTACTTC. V and J are TRBV14 and TRBJ2-7; a weak D match, TRBD1 (5 bases). This CDR3 region has 14 residues. Germline V gene sequence: CDR1 SGHDN, CDR2 FVKESK. The V end lost 4 bases, the J end lost 6 bases, and 16 bases lay between the germline ends.

This clone has a single count. The genes are TRBV5-1 and TRBJ1-2; 9 nucleotides agree with TRBD1. The CDR3 sequence is 16 residues long. The germline CDR1 and CDR2 sequences are SGHRS and YFSETQ. After removal of 0 bases from V and 3 bases from J, the junction contained 6 bases not matched to a gene. The CDR3 protein is CASSLEGQGADYGYTF. In DNA form, the CDR3 reads TGCGCCAGCAGCTTGGAGGGACAGGGTGCGGACTATGGCTACACCTTC.

The rearrangement uses TRBV5-1 and TRBJ2-3, with 11 positions matching TRBD2. V lost 3 bases to trimming and J lost 2 bases; unmatched junction nucleotides: 8. CDR1 and CDR2 (germline): SGHRS, YFSETQ. This CDR3 is 17 amino acids long. Here the CDR3 reads CASSSNSGGAITDTQYF. The DNA for the CDR3 is TGCGCCAGCAGCTCGAATAGCGGGGGGGCAATCACAGATACGCAGTATTTT.

This chain uses TRBV5-6 with TRBJ2-1; TRBD2 agrees at 7 bases. Trimming removed 0 bases from V and 0 bases from J; junction bases left unmatched: 0. The germline V gene has CDR1 SGHDT and CDR2 YYEEEE. CDR3 length equals 15 residues. The CDR3 spells CASSLGGGSYNEQFF. The CDR3 nucleotides are TGTGCCAGCAGCTTGGGCGGGGGCTCCTACAATGAGCAGTTCTTC.

This rearrangement joins TRBV5-1 to TRBJ1-2, with D perhaps TRBD1 (5 bases). Trimming stripped 4 bases from V and 3 bases from J, with 13 bases between. This CDR3 has 14 residues. Germline V gene sequence: CDR1 SGHRS, CDR2 YFSETQ. The CDR3 spells CASSAQTDYYGYTF. The CDR3 DNA reads TGCGCCAGCAGCGCTCAGACAGACTACTATGGCTACACCTTC.

The rearrangement joins TRBV27 to TRBJ2-3; 7 nucleotides match TRBD2. The CDR3 totals 15 residues. CDR1 is MNHEY, CDR2 SMNVEV, per germline (reference sequence). Losses at the gene ends were 0 bases for V and 0 bases for J; bases not matched to a gene: 0. The CDR3 DNA reads as TGTGCCAGCAGTTTATCGGGACTAAGCACAGATACGCAGTATTTT. Translation gives CASSLSGLSTDTQYF.

The V and J genes are TRBV5-6 and TRBJ1-5; the match to TRBD1 covers 10 bases. This CDR3 region has 16 residues. Germline-derived CDR1 and CDR2 are SGHDT and YYEEEE. V trimming: 8 bases; J trimming: 6 bases; junction bases outside the gene matches: 14. The CDR3 reads CASLPWRDRGSQPQHF. CDR3 DNA sequence: TGTGCCAGTCTCCCCTGGCGGGACAGGGGAAGTCAGCCCCAGCATTTT.

The chain has TRBV6-5 and TRBJ2-1; 8 bases agree with TRBD2. Germline CDR1 MNHEY, CDR2 SVGAGI. The CDR3 has 12 residues. Trimming cost V 5 bases and J 14 bases; bases outside gene matches: 8. CDR3 DNA: TGTGCCAGCAGTAGAGATAGCGGGGCCGAGTTCTTC. Residues: CASSRDSGAEFF.

The chain carries TRBV19 and TRBJ2-3; TRBD2 matches 8 bases. CDR1 and CDR2 (germline): LNHDA, SQIVND (reference sequence). V was clipped by 0 bases and J by 2 bases; unmatched bases: 10. The length of the CDR3 is 18 residues. The CDR3 protein is CASSIDSPRGGSTDTQYF. CDR3 coding DNA: TGTGCCAGTAGTATAGATTCTCCTCGGGGGGGGTCCACAGATACGCAGTATTTT.

This clone has just one count. The J gene is TRBJ2-5, the V gene TRBV7-2; D gene ambiguous. The ends were cut back, 3 bases at V and 2 bases at J, with 10 bases in the middle. There are 14 residues in the CDR3. The germline V gene has CDR1 SGHTA and CDR2 FQGNSA. The CDR3 region has the DNA TGTGCCAGCAGCTTTTTGGGCAGGCAAGAGACCCAGTACTTC. Amino acid sequence: CASSFLGRQETQYF.

The rearrangement uses TRBV6-5 and TRBJ2-1, with no clear D. The germline V and J ends were trimmed by 4 bases and 10 bases, with 11 bases remaining between them. The CDR3 has 12 residues. The germline V gene encodes CDR1 MNHEY and CDR2 SVGAGI. The CDR3 region is CASSSDLYEQFF. The CDR3 nucleotides are TGTGCCAGCAGTTCAGACTTGTACGAGCAGTTCTTC.

The CDR3 DNA reads TGTGCCAGCAGAGTTACAGGTCTTGCCCGAACAGATACGCAGTATTTT. It translates to CASRVTGLARTDTQYF. The J gene is TRBJ2-3, the V gene TRBV6-6; possibly TRBD1 for D (5 bases). Germline-derived CDR1 and CDR2 are MNHNY and SVGAGI (reference sequence). The CDR3 has 16 residues. Deletions cut 6 bases from V and 3 bases from J, with 19 bases between.